This TCR beta chain was sequenced during a study of shared clonotypes between healthy human individuals. The study's findings and limits: Naive CD4 clonotypes were shared across several donors at roughly 5.5%. The study's rarefaction showed incomplete sorted-subset sequencing despite large depth.

The table came from immunoSEQ multiplex PCR; TCRdb's copy has only in-frame clones and leaves some out. In the table there are around 2.1 million clones, approximately 94% of which are singletons. Comments on this clone: Antigen specificity is unknown.

The TCR originated in a man aged 18 to 29 in good health. Sequencing input: naive CD4+ T cells sorted from blood. Subset described: CD45RA+ positively selected.

CDR3 sequence: CASSQAAAGGVRAGELFF. CDR3 nucleotide sequence: TGTGCCAGCAGCCAAGCCGCGGCAGGGGGCGTGCGTGCCGGGGAGCTGTTTTTT. The chain couples TRBV14 to TRBJ2-2; 8 positions match TRBD1. The CDR3 runs to 18 residues. Germline assignment: CDR1 SGHDN and CDR2 FVKESK. After removal of 1 base from V and 6 bases from J, the junction contained 13 bases not matched to a gene.